This T cell receptor (beta chain) was identified in a study of beta chain features in type 1 diabetes. This clone was detected only a few times. Antigen specificity is unknown. Study-level findings and limits: Within each of all four CD4+ subsets, Type 1 diabetes patients had TCRB CDR3s that were moderately but significantly shorter.

This CDR3 spans 15 amino acids. J gave up 0 bases and V 3 bases, and 3 bases lay outside the gene matches. Germline CDR1 MDHEN, CDR2 SYDVKM. Expressed TCRB transcripts were sequenced, since all the RNA that had been isolated was reverse transcribed. Clones were sequenced by immunoSEQ multiplex PCR, and TCRdb holds only the in-frame ones, with some missing. The table includes over 650,000 clones, around 15% detected once. Sequencing was carried out using naive CD4+ T cells from blood. The rearrangement joins TRBV28 to TRBJ2-3; 7 nucleotides match TRBD1. The sequence was collected from a man aged 18 to 30 with type 1 diabetes. This chain's CDR3 is CASSLNRGSTDTQYF. The CDR3 DNA follows: TGTGCCAGCAGTTTGAACAGGGGAAGCACAGATACGCAGTATTTT. Filled out from reference TRBV28 and TRBJ2-3, the complete variable domain reads DVKVTQSSRYLVKRTGEKVFLECVQDMDHENMFWYRQDPGLGLRLIYFSYDVKMKEKGDIPEGYSVSREKKERFSLILESASTNQTSMYLCASSLNRGSTDTQYFGPGTRLTVL.